One sample yielded the 5 T cell receptor beta chains listed below, sequenced in a study of beta chain features in type 1 diabetes (dated by TCRdb to 2016 to 2018). Summary of the overall study and its limitations: A moderate but significant shortening of TCRB CDR3 length was observed in type 1 diabetes patients in all four CD4+ subsets.

Libraries were prepared through the immunoSEQ multiplex PCR assay. All of the isolated RNA was reverse transcribed with the High Capacity cDNA Reverse Transcription Kit, so expressed TCRB transcripts were sequenced. TCRdb took over this immuneACCESS table, retaining in-frame rearrangements with V and J assigned. Such tables are incomplete; in checked studies, under half of the missing clones stem from an unresolved V gene, and the remainder is unexplained. Within this sample are 600,000 to 700,000 clones, with roughly 13% of them counted one time only. Less than 0.025% of the sample rests with the top ten. What these receptors recognize is not known. Sequenced: naive CD4+ T cells from blood. In the paper's terms, the cell subset or site label means: true naive CD4+ T cells. The receptors originated from a man aged 18 to 35 with type 1 diabetes.

Of note for this clone: Within the sample, other DNA sequences also encode this same CDR3. The chain recombines TRBV5-1 with TRBJ2-7; a possible D gene is TRBD1 (5 bases). The germline V gene encodes CDR1 SGHRS and CDR2 YFSETQ. The CDR3 is 14 residues long. V lost 0 bases and J 1 base, leaving 8 bases between the germline ends. As DNA, the CDR3 is TGCGCCAGCAGCTTGGAGACAGCGTCCTACGAGCAGTACTTC. It specifies CASSLETASYEQYF.

The chain carries TRBV7-9 and TRBJ2-2; D may be TRBD1 (5 bases). Germline CDR1 SEHNR, CDR2 FQNEAQ (reference sequence). V was trimmed by 4 bases and J by 2 bases, leaving 8 bases between them. The CDR3 length is 14 residues. As DNA, the CDR3 is TGTGCCAGCAGCTCCAGGGTAAACACCGGGGAGCTGTTTTTT. It yields the protein CASSSRVNTGELFF.

The chain recombines TRBV29-1 with TRBJ1-2; D not resolved. Germline V CDR1 and CDR2: SQVTM, ANQGSEA. CDR3 size: 10 residues. V was shortened by 4 bases and J by 8 bases, with 8 bases between the two germline ends. The CDR3: CSVGGAGYTF. The CDR3 DNA sequence: TGCAGCGTTGGCGGAGCGGGCTACACCTTC. The variable domain in full, completed from reference TRBV29-1 and TRBJ1-2, reads SAVISQKPSRDICQRGTSLTIQCQVDSQVTMMFWYRQQPGQSLTLIATANQGSEATYESGFVIDKFPISRPNLTFSTLTVSNMSPEDSSIYLCSVGGAGYTFGSGTRLTVV.

This chain uses TRBV11-1 with TRBJ2-5, with D perhaps matching TRBD1 (5 bases). The germline V gene has CDR1 SGHAT and CDR2 FQDESV (reference sequence). V lost 4 bases and J lost 3, with 9 bases in between. The CDR3 has 13 residues. The CDR3 loop is CASSSQGKETQYF. In nucleotides, the CDR3 is TGTGCCAGCAGCTCCCAGGGTAAAGAGACCCAGTACTTC.

This clone was seen a handful of times. V gene TRBV6-1 combines with J gene TRBJ2-3; D is possibly TRBD1 (6 bases). V was shortened by 5 bases and J by 2 bases, with 11 bases between the two germline ends. The germline CDR1 and CDR2 sequences are MNHNS and SASEGT. The CDR3 length is 14 residues. The CDR3 bases are TGTGCCAGCAGTCGACAGGAGCCCACAGATACGCAGTATTTT. Translating gives CASSRQEPTDTQYF.